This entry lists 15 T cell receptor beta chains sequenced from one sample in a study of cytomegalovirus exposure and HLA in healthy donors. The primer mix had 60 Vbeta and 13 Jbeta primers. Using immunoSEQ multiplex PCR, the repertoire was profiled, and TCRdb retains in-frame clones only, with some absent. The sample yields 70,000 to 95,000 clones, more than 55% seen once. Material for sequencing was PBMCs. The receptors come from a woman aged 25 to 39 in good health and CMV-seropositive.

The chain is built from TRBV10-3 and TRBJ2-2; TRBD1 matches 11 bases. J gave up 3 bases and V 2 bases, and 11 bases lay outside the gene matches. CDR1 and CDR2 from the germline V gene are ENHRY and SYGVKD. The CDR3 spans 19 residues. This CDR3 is CAISEHGDRGLSDTGELFF. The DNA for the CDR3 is TGTGCCATCAGTGAGCATGGGGACAGGGGGTTGAGCGACACCGGGGAGCTGTTTTTT.

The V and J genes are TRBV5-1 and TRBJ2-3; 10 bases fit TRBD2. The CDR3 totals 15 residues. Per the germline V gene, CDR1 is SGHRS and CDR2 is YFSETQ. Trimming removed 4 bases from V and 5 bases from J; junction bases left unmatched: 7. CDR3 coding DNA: TGCGCCAGCAGCCGGCTAGCGGGGGTGGGAGATACGCAGTATTTT. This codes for CASSRLAGVGDTQYF.

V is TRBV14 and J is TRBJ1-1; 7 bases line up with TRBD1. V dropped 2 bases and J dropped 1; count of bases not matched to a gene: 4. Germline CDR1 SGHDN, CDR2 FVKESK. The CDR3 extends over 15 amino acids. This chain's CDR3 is CASSQRQGANTEAFF. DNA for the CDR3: TGTGCCAGCAGCCAAAGACAGGGAGCGAACACTGAAGCTTTCTTT.

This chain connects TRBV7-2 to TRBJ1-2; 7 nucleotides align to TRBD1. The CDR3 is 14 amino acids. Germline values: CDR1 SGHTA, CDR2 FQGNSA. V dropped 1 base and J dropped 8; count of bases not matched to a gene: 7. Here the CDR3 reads CASSLGRGGYGYTF. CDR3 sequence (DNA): TGTGCCAGCAGCTTAGGGAGAGGGGGCTACGGCTACACCTTC.

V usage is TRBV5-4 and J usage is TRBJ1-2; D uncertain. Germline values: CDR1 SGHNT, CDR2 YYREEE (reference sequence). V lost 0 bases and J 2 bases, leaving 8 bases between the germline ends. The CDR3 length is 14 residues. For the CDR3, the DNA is TGTGCCAGCAGCTTGGACCCGGGGAACTATGGCTACACCTTC. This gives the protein CASSLDPGNYGYTF.

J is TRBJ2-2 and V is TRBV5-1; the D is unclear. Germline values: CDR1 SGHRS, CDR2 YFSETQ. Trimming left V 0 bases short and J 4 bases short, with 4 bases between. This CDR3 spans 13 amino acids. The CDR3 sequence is CASSLAVTGELFF. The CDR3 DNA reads TGCGCCAGCAGCTTGGCGGTCACCGGGGAGCTGTTTTTT.

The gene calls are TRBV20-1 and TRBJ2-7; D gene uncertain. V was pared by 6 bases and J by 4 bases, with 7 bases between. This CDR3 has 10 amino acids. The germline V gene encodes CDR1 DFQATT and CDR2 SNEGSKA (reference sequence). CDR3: CSAEIYEQYF. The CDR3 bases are TGCAGTGCGGAGATATACGAGCAGTACTTC.

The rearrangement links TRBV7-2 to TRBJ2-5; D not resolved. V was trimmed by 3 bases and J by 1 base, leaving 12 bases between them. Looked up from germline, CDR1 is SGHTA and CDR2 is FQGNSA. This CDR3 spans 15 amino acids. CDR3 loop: CASSFPPPVQETQYF. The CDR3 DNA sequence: TGTGCCAGCAGCTTCCCCCCGCCAGTCCAAGAGACCCAGTACTTC.

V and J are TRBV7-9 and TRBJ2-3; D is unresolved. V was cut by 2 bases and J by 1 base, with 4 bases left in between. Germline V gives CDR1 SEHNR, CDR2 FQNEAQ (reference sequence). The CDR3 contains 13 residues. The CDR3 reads CASSLPGTDTQYF. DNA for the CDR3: TGTGCCAGCAGCTTACCGGGCACAGATACGCAGTATTTT.

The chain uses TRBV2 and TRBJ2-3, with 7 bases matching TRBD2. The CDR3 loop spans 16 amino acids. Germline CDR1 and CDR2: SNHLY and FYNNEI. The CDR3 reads CAAYPGLAVSTDTQYF. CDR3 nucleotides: TGTGCAGCGTACCCGGGGCTAGCGGTTAGCACAGATACGCAGTATTTT.

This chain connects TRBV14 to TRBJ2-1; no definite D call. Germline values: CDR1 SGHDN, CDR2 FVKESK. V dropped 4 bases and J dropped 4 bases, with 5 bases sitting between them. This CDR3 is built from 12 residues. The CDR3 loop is CASSLLYNEQFF. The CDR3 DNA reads TGTGCCAGCAGCCTCCTATACAATGAGCAGTTCTTC.

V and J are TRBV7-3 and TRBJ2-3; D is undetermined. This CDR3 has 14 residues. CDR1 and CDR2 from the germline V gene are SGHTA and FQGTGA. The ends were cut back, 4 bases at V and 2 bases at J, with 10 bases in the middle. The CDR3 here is CASSSSPNTDTQYF. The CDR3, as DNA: TGTGCCAGCAGCTCATCCCCCAACACAGATACGCAGTATTTT.

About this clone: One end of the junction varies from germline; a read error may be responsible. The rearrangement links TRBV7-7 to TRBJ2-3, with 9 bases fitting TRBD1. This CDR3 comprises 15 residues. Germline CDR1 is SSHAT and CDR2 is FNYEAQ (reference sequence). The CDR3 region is CASSLGTGRTDTQYF. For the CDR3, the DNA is TGTGCTAGCAGCTTAGGGACAGGGAGAACAGATACGCAGTATTTT.

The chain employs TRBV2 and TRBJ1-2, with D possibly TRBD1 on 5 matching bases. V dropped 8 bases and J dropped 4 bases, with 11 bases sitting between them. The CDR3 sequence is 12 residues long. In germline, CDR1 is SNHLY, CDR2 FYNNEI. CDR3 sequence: CASQAGIYGYTF. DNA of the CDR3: TGTGCCAGCCAGGCAGGGATCTATGGCTACACCTTC.

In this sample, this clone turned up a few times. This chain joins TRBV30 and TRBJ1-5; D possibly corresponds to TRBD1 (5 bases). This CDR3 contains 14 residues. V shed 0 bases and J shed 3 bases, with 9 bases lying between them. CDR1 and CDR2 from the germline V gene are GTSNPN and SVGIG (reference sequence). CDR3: CAWSVAGFNQPQHF. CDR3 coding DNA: TGTGCCTGGAGTGTCGCAGGGTTCAATCAGCCCCAGCATTTT.